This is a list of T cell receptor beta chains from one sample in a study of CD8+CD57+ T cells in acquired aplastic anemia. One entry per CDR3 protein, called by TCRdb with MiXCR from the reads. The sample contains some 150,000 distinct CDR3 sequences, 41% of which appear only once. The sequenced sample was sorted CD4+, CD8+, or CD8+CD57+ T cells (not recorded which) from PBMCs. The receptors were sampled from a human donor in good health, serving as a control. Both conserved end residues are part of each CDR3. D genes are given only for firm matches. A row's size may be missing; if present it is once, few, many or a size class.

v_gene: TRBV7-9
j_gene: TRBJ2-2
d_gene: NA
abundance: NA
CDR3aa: CASSLAGLGGELFF
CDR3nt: TGTGCCAGCAGCTTAGCTGGATTGGGCGGGGAGCTGTTTTTT

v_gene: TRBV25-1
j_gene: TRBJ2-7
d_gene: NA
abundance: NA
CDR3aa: CASSRDSRRALQQYF
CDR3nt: TGTGCCAGCAGCCGAGACAGTCGGAGGGCTCTTCAGCAGTACTTC

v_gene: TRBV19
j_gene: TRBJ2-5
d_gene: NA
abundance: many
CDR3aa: CASSIAAGVETQYF
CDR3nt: TGTGCCAGTAGTATAGCTGCCGGGGTAGAGACCCAGTACTTC

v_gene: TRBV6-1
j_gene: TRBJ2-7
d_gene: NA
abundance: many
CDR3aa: CASRTRANSYEQYF
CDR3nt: TGTGCCAGCAGGACCAGGGCGAACTCCTACGAGCAGTACTTC

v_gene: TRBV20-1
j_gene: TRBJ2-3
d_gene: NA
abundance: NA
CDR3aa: CSASEVTQYF
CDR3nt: TGCAGTGCTAGTGAGGTGACGCAGTATTTT

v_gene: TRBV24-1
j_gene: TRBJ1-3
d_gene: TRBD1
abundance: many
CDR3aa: CATSDPGTGGNTIYF
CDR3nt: TGTGCCACCAGTGATCCGGGGACAGGAGGAAACACCATATATTTT

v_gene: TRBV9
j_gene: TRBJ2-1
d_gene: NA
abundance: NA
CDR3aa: CASNRWGNEQFF
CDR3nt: TGTGCCAGCAATAGATGGGGCAATGAGCAGTTCTTC

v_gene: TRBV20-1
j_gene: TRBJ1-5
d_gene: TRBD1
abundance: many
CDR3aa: CSARVGGGLLSNQPQHF
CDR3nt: TGCAGTGCTAGAGTAGGGGGCGGATTATTGAGCAATCAGCCCCAGCATTTT

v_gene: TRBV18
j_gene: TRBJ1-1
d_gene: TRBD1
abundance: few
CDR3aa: CASSPGQGARTEAFF
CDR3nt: TGTGCCAGCTCTCCGGGACAGGGGGCGCGGACTGAAGCTTTCTTT

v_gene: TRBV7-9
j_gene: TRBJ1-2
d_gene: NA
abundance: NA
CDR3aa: CASSSYRDGYTF
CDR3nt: TGTGCCAGCAGCAGCTACAGGGATGGCTACACCTTC

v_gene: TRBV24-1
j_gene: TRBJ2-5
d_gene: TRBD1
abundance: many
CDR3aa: CATNHFRPRGLWETQYF
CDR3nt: TGTGCCACCAACCATTTTCGGCCCAGGGGGCTTTGGGAGACCCAGTACTTC

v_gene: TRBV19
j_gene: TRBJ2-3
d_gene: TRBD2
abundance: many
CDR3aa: CASSAASGRGTDTQYF
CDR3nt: TGTGCCAGTAGTGCCGCTAGCGGGAGGGGCACAGATACGCAGTATTTT

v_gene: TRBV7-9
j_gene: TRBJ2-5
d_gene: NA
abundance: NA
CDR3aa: CASSLEEETQYF
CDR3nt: TGTGCCAGCAGCTTAGAAGAAGAGACCCAGTACTTC

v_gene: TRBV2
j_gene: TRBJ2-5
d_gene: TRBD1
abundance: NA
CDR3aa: CASSSRTGIRETQYF
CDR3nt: TGTGCCAGCAGTTCGAGGACAGGGATACGAGAAACCCAGTACTTC

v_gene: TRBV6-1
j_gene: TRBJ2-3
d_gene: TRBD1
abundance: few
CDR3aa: CASSDRGRTDTQYF
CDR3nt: TGTGCCAGCAGTGACAGGGGGCGCACAGATACGCAGTATTTT

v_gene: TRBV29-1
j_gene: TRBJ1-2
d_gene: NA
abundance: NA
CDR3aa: CSVEASGYGYTF
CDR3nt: TGCAGCGTTGAAGCATCAGGCTATGGCTACACCTTC

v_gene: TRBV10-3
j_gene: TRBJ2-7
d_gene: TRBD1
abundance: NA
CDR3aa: CASTPPGTGVHEQYF
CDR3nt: TGTGCCAGCACTCCACCCGGGACAGGGGTCCACGAGCAGTACTTC

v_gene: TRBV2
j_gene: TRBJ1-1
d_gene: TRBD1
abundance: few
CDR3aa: CASSDRGVTEAFF
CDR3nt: TGTGCCAGCAGCGACAGGGGGGTCACTGAAGCTTTCTTT

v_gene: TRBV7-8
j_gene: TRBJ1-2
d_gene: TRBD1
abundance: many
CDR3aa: CASSSATGVNYGYTF
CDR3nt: TGTGCCAGCAGCTCAGCGACAGGGGTCAACTATGGCTACACCTTC

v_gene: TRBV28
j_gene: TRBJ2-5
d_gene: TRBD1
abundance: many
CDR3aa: CASSYSGTGPETQYF
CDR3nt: TGTGCCAGCAGTTACTCCGGGACAGGGCCAGAGACCCAGTACTTC

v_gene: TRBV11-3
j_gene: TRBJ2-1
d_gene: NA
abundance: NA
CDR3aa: CASTTGLHYNEQFF
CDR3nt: TGTGCCAGCACCACAGGGCTACACTACAATGAGCAGTTCTTC

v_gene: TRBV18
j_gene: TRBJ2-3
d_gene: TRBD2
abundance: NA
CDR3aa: CASSPPSAGATQYF
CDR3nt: TGTGCCAGCTCACCACCTTCTGCGGGAGCTACGCAGTATTTT

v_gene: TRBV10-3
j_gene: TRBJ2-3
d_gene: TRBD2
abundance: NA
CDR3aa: CAISERPGTSGRHTQYF
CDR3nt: TGTGCCATCAGCGAACGGCCAGGGACTAGCGGGAGGCATACGCAGTATTTT

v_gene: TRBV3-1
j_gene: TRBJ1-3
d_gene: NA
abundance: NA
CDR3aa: CASSQQGAGNTIYF
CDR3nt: TGTGCCAGCAGCCAGCAGGGAGCTGGAAACACCATATATTTT

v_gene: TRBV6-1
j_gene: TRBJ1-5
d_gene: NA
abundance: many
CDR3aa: CASSKKGPSNQPQHF
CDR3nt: TGTGCCAGCAGCAAGAAAGGCCCGAGCAATCAGCCCCAGCATTTT

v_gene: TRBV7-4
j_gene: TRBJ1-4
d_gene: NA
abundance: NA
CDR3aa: CASSLWSGEKLFF
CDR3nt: TGTGCCAGCAGCTTGTGGTCGGGCGAAAAACTGTTTTTT

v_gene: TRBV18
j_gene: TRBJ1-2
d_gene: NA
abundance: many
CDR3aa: CASSPFAENYGYTF
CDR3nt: TGTGCCAGCTCACCATTCGCGGAAAACTATGGCTACACCTTC

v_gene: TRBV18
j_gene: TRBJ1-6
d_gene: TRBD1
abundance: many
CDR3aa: CASSPQGGADSPLHF
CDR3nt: TGTGCCAGCTCACCCCAAGGGGGCGCGGATTCACCCCTCCACTTT

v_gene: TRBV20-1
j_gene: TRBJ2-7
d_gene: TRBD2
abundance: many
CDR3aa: CSARQGLAGAYEQYF
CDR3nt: TGCAGTGCCAGACAGGGACTAGCGGGAGCTTACGAGCAGTACTTC

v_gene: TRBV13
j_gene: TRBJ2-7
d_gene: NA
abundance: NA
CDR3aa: CASSLDVPYEQYF
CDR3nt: TGTGCCAGCAGCTTGGACGTACCCTATGAGCAGTACTTC

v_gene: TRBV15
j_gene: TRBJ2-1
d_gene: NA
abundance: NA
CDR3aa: CAVSRLYNEQFF
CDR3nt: TGTGCCGTCAGCAGGCTATACAATGAGCAGTTCTTC

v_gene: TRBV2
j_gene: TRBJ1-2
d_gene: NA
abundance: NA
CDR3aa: CASSSEAGRGYTF
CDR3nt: TGTGCCAGCAGTTCCGAGGCTGGCCGAGGCTACACCTTC

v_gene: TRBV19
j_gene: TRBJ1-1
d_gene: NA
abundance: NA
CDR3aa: CASRRPAEFNTEAFF
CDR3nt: TGTGCCAGTCGGAGGCCAGCTGAATTCAACACTGAAGCTTTCTTT

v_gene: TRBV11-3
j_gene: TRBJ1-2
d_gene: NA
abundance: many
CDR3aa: CASSPTGRSYGYTF
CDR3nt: TGTGCCAGCAGCCCCACTGGACGGAGCTATGGCTACACCTTC

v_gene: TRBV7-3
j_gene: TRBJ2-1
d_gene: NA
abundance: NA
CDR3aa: CASSFTRVPGGTSYNEQFF
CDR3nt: TGTGCCAGCAGCTTTACCAGGGTCCCAGGGGGGACGTCGTACAATGAGCAGTTCTTC

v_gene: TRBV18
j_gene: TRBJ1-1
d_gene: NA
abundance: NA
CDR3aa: CASSTREVVNTEAFF
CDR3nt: TGTGCCAGCTCAACCAGGGAAGTTGTGAACACTGAAGCTTTCTTT

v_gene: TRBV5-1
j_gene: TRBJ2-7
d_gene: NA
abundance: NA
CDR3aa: CASREGQYF
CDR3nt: TGCGCCAGCAGAGAGGGACAGTACTTC

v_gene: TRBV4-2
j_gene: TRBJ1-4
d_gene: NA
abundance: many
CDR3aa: CASSQELNEKLFF
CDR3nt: TGTGCCAGCAGCCAAGAACTTAATGAAAAACTGTTTTTT

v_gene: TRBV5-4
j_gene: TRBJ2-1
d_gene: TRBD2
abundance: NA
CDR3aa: CASSLGGSGGTYNEQFF
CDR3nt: TGTGCCAGCAGCCTGGGGGGTAGCGGGGGAACCTACAATGAGCAGTTCTTC

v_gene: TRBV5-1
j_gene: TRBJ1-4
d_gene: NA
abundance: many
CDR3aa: CASSWGQGSNEKLFF
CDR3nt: TGCGCCAGCAGCTGGGGGCAGGGTAGTAATGAAAAACTGTTTTTT

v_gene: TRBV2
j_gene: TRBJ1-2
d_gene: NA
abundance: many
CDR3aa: CASSEAQTNYGYTF
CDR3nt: TGTGCCAGCAGTGAGGCCCAGACCAACTATGGCTACACCTTC

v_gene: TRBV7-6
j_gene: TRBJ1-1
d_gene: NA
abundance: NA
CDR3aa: CASSLGAGATEAFF
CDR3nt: TGTGCCAGCAGCTTAGGAGCTGGGGCCACTGAAGCTTTCTTT

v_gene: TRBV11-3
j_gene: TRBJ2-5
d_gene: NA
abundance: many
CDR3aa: CASSITGTQETQYF
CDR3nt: TGTGCCAGCAGCATCACCGGGACACAAGAGACCCAGTACTTC

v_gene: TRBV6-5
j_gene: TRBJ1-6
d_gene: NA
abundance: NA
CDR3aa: CASSLTRRGTNPPLHF
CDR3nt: TGTGCCAGCAGTTTAACCCGCAGGGGTACAAATCCACCCCTCCACTTT

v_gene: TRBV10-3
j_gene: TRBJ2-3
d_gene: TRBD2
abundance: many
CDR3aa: CAIADSGSTDTQYF
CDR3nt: TGTGCCATCGCCGATAGCGGGAGCACAGATACGCAGTATTTT

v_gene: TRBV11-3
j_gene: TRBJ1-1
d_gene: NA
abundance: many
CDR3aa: CASSFARMNTEAFF
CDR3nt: TGTGCCAGCAGCTTCGCCAGGATGAACACTGAAGCTTTCTTT

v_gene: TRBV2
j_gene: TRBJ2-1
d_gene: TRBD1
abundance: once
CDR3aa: CASSRLTGVNNEQFF
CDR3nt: TGTGCCAGCAGTCGATTGACAGGGGTCAACAATGAGCAGTTCTTC

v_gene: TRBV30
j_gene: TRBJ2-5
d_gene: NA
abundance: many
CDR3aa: CAWSGGPQETQYF
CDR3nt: TGTGCCTGGAGCGGGGGACCTCAAGAGACCCAGTACTTC

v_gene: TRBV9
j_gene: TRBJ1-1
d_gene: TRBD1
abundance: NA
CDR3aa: CASSGGDRQGGNTEAFF
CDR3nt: TGTGCCAGCAGCGGGGGGGACCGACAGGGAGGAAACACTGAAGCTTTCTTT

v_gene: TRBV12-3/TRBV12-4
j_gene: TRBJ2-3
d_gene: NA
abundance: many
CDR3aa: CASSTNTDTQYF
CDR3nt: TGTGCCAGCAGTACTAACACAGATACGCAGTATTTT

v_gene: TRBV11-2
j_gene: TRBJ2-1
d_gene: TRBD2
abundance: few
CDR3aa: CASSWTSGGTSYNEQFF
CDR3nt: TGTGCCAGCAGCTGGACTAGCGGGGGGACTTCCTACAATGAGCAGTTCTTC

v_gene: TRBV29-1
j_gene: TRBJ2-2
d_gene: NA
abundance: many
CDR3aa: CSVGLNTGELFF
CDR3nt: TGCAGCGTTGGTTTGAACACCGGGGAGCTGTTTTTT

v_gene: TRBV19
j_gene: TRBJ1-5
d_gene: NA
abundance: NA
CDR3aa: CASSSSVQPQHF
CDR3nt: TGTGCCAGTAGTTCCTCGGTTCAGCCCCAGCATTTT

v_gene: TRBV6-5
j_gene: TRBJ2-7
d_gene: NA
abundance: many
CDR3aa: CASSLRLEGYEQYF
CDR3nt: TGTGCCAGCAGTTTACGACTAGAGGGCTACGAGCAGTACTTC

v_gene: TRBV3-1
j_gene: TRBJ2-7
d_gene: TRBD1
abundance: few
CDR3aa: CASSPWSGTGMGEQYF
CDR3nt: TGTGCCAGCAGCCCCTGGTCCGGGACAGGGATGGGGGAGCAGTACTTC

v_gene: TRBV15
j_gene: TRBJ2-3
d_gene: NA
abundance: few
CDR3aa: CATSRDDRGTDTQYF
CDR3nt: TGTGCCACCAGCAGAGATGACCGGGGCACAGATACGCAGTATTTT

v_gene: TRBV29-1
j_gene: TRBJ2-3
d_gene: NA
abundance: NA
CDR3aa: CSVDPGGDADTQYF
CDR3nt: TGCAGCGTTGACCCGGGGGGCGATGCAGATACGCAGTATTTT

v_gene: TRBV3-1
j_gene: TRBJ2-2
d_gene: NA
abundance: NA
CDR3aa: CASSQDRLAPNTGELFF
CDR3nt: TGTGCCAGCAGCCAAGATCGTCTAGCACCGAACACCGGGGAGCTGTTTTTT